One and the same sample provided the 9 T cell receptor beta chains below, sequenced in a study of T cell responses to AZD1222 COVID-19 vaccine. Sequencing was performed with immunoSEQ multiplex PCR; in TCRdb, only in-frame clones are kept and a portion is missing. This sample has 100,000 or so clones; about 81% occur once, and the top ten carry 4.5% to 6%. This sample comprised peripheral blood, obtained on day 0 of AZD1222 vaccination. These receptors all come from an adult in good health.

The chain carries TRBV15 and TRBJ2-3; 8 nucleotides agree with TRBD2. The germline CDR1 and CDR2 sequences are LNHNV and YYDKDF (reference sequence). The V segment lost 8 bases and the J segment 1 base; nucleotides outside the gene matches: 8. This CDR3 is built from 15 residues. The CDR3 DNA reads TGTGCCACCTCAATATTCGGGGGGGGCACAGATACGCAGTATTTT. Amino acid sequence: CATSIFGGGTDTQYF.

This clone was counted between two and nine times. The rearrangement uses TRBV2 and TRBJ1-1, with 8 bases fitting TRBD1. The germline CDR1 and CDR2 sequences are SNHLY and FYNNEI. The junction had 11 bases not matched to a gene; V was cut back by 6 bases and J by 8 bases. CDR3 length: 14 residues. The CDR3 sequence is CASSPLGTGGEAFF. The CDR3 DNA sequence: TGTGCCAGCAGCCCCCTTGGGACAGGTGGGGAAGCTTTCTTT.

In this sample, this clone turned up once. The chain uses TRBV5-4 and TRBJ2-7, with TRBD2 identical over 11 bases. J was trimmed by 6 bases and V by 5 bases; bases with no gene match: 10. The CDR3 has 15 residues. The germline V gene has CDR1 SGHNT and CDR2 YYREEE (reference sequence). CDR3 sequence: CASSSGSGGALEQYF. In DNA form, the CDR3 reads TGTGCCAGCAGTAGCGGTAGCGGGGGGGCCCTCGAGCAGTACTTC.

DNA for the CDR3: TGCAGCGTTAAGGGAGGGGGTGGTGGAGAGACCCAGTACTTC. Its translation: CSVKGGGGGETQYF. The chain links TRBV29-1 to TRBJ2-5; possibly TRBD2 for D (7 bases). This CDR3 has 14 residues. Germline values: CDR1 SQVTM, CDR2 ANQGSEA. Trimming stripped 5 bases from V and 4 bases from J, with 17 bases between. The full variable domain, with the rest looked up from reference TRBV29-1 and TRBJ2-5, is SAVISQKPSRDICQRGTSLTIQCQVDSQVTMMFWYRQQPGQSLTLIATANQGSEATYESGFVIDKFPISRPNLTFSTLTVSNMSPEDSSIYLCSVKGGGGGETQYFGPGTRLLVL.

This clone appeared a single time. The chain carries TRBV6-5 and TRBJ1-2; D perhaps matches TRBD1 (5 bases). The CDR3 covers 13 residues. The V end was cut by 2 bases, the J end by 6 bases, with 10 bases between. Germline V gene lookup returns CDR1 MNHEY and CDR2 SVGAGI. The CDR3 bases are TGTGCCAGCAGTTACAGGGGCGGCCATGGCTACACCTTC. Amino acids: CASSYRGGHGYTF.

V usage is TRBV9 and J usage is TRBJ2-2; a possible D gene is TRBD2 (6 bases). CDR3 length: 15 residues. With 4 bases removed from V and 6 bases from J, the gap between germline ends came to 16 bases. Germline V gene data show CDR1 as SGDLS and CDR2 as YYNGEE. CDR3 amino acids: CASSPRAGRPGELFF. In nucleotides, the CDR3 is TGTGCCAGCAGCCCTCGTGCAGGGAGGCCCGGGGAGCTGTTTTTT.

The chain is built from TRBV7-2 and TRBJ1-3; possibly TRBD1 for D (5 bases). The CDR3 spans 14 residues. Between the trimmed V and J ends, which lost 2 bases and 10 bases, there was a span of 15 bases. Germline V CDR1 and CDR2: SGHTA, FQGNSA. In DNA form, the CDR3 reads TGTGCCAGCAGCTTACCCAGGGCTAGAACAACCATATATTTT. It is translated as CASSLPRARTTIYF. The variable domain in full, completed from reference TRBV7-2 and TRBJ1-3, reads GAGVSQSPSNKVTEKGKDVELRCDPISGHTALYWYRQSLGQGLEFLIYFQGNSAPDKSGLPSDRFSAERTGGSVSTLTIQRTQQEDSAVYLCASSLPRARTTIYFGEGSWLTVV.

The V and J genes are TRBV5-4 and TRBJ1-1, with 8 bases fitting TRBD1. CDR1 SGHNT and CDR2 YYREEE come from the germline V gene (reference sequence). Unmatched junction bases numbered 15, after V lost 4 bases and J lost 4 bases. This CDR3 has 17 residues. The CDR3 spells CASSRPGQAKRGTEAFF. The DNA for the CDR3 is TGTGCCAGCAGCCGACCGGGACAGGCGAAAAGGGGCACTGAAGCTTTCTTT.

The gene calls are TRBV2 and TRBJ1-4, with TRBD1 matching over 8 bases. In germline, CDR1 is SNHLY, CDR2 FYNNEI. V was pared by 7 bases and J by 0 bases, with 7 bases of the junction left unmatched. The CDR3 totals 16 residues. The CDR3 DNA follows: TGTGCCAGCAATCCGGGACAGGATACAACTAATGAAAAACTGTTTTTT. It is translated as CASNPGQDTTNEKLFF.